This TCR beta chain emerged from a study of shared clonotypes between healthy human individuals. This clone was detected ten times or more. As yet, its antigen is unknown. Recent vaccinations or acute infections were absent in the healthy HIV-negative adult donors. V lost 0 bases and J lost 9; bases outside the gene matches: 7. The CDR3 spans 15 residues. In germline, CDR1 is GTSNPN, CDR2 SVGIG (reference sequence). This table comes from immunoSEQ multiplex PCR, and its TCRdb copy is limited to in-frame clones, with some not included. The table records under 1,100,000 clones, approximately 80% of them present only once. Study outcomes and limitations: Blood was the sole source, and tissue repertoires probably differ. Naive subsets, compared against memory subsets, generally had larger estimated richness values.

Sequenced material: memory CD4+ T cells from PBMCs. Subset reported: CD45RA-negative fraction. The clonotype comes from a man younger than 35 in good health. Some clones in this sample may be carry-over from other donors' samples. The chain employs TRBV30 and TRBJ2-1; the match to TRBD2 covers 11 bases. CDR3 in amino acids: CAWSVLGTSGSEQFF. CDR3 sequence (DNA): TGTGCCTGGAGTGTACTCGGGACTAGCGGATCTGAGCAGTTCTTC.